The 9 T cell receptor beta chains in this list originate from one sample, sequenced in a study of cytomegalovirus exposure and HLA in healthy donors. PCR employed 60 Vbeta and 13 Jbeta primers. Here immunoSEQ multiplex PCR was the method, and the copy in TCRdb shows in-frame clones only, minus some. The table records more than 95,000 clones, about 68% of them present only once. The source material was PBMCs. These receptors came from a woman aged 50 to 65 in good health and CMV-seropositive.

The chain links TRBV27 to TRBJ2-1; no clear D gene. Trimming cost V 6 bases and J 4 bases, with 13 bases left between them. CDR1 and CDR2 from the germline V gene are MNHEY and SMNVEV (reference sequence). The CDR3 runs 14 residues. In nucleotides, the CDR3 is TGTGCCAGCAGCCCTACCTTAACGTACAATGAGCAGTTCTTC. It is translated as CASSPTLTYNEQFF.

The rearrangement links TRBV5-1 to TRBJ1-1, with D possibly TRBD1 on 6 matching bases. This CDR3 is built from 14 residues. V lost 4 bases and J 1 base, leaving 11 bases between the germline ends. Germline lookup yields CDR1 SGHRS and CDR2 YFSETQ. The CDR3 DNA reads as TGCGCCAGCAGCGGGCTCAGGGGGAACACTGAAGCTTTCTTT. The encoded protein is CASSGLRGNTEAFF.

The genes are TRBV4-3 and TRBJ2-1, with D tentatively TRBD1 (5 bases). V lost 0 bases and J 0 bases, leaving 12 bases between the germline ends. The CDR3 contains 17 residues. Germline V gives CDR1 LGHNA, CDR2 YSLEER. The CDR3: CASSQEARQGSYNEQFF. The CDR3 coding sequence is TGCGCCAGCAGCCAAGAGGCGCGCCAGGGCTCCTACAATGAGCAGTTCTTC.

This chain connects TRBV7-2 to TRBJ2-1; 10 bases line up with TRBD2. Trimming took 5 bases from V and 4 from J; bases not matched to a gene: 2. The CDR3 is made up of 14 amino acids. CDR1 and CDR2 (germline): SGHTA, FQGNSA. The CDR3: CASSRLAGYNEQFF. DNA for the CDR3: TGTGCCAGCAGCCGACTAGCGGGTTACAATGAGCAGTTCTTC.

Here the CDR3 reads CASSQHSDRAQPQHF. The CDR3 nucleotides are TGTGCCAGCAGCCAACATTCGGACAGGGCTCAGCCCCAGCATTTT. The chain links TRBV4-2 to TRBJ1-5; 8 bases agree with TRBD1. CDR1 and CDR2 (germline): LGHNA, YNFKEQ. With V trimmed by 2 bases and J by 6 bases, 6 bases remained unmatched. This CDR3 is built from 15 residues.

This clone was counted at least ten times. The chain employs TRBV4-1 and TRBJ1-5; D may be TRBD1 (6 bases). Germline-derived CDR1 and CDR2 are MGHRA and YSYEKL. V dropped 1 base and J dropped 6 bases, with 13 bases sitting between them. This CDR3 is built from 15 residues. The CDR3 region is CASSQVEQGGQPQHF. Written as DNA, the CDR3 is TGCGCCAGCAGCCAAGTTGAACAGGGTGGTCAGCCCCAGCATTTT.

V is TRBV11-2 and J is TRBJ2-7, with TRBD2 identical over 8 bases. J gave up 3 bases and V 0 bases, and 4 bases lay outside the gene matches. This CDR3 has 15 residues. Per the germline V gene, CDR1 is SGHAT and CDR2 is FQNNGV. The CDR3 DNA sequence: TGTGCCAGCAGCTTAGAAGCGGGGGCTCGCTACGAGCAGTACTTC. Its translation is CASSLEAGARYEQYF. The variable domain in full, with the rest retrieved from reference TRBV11-2 and TRBJ2-7, is EAGVAQSPRYKIIEKRQSVAFWCNPISGHATLYWYQQILGQGPKLLIQFQNNGVVDDSQLPKDRFSAERLKGVDSTLKIQPAKLEDSAVYLCASSLEAGARYEQYFGPGTRLTVT.

This clone was observed a few times. The chain uses TRBV5-4 and TRBJ2-2; TRBD2 matches 8 bases. This CDR3 comprises 16 residues. With V trimmed by 2 bases and J by 1 base, 4 bases remained unmatched. Germline V lookup: CDR1 SGHNT, CDR2 YYREEE (reference sequence). The CDR3 nucleotides read TGTGCCAGCAGCTTCGGTCGGGGGGGGAACACCGGGGAGCTGTTTTTT. Translating it yields CASSFGRGGNTGELFF.

The V call is TRBV7-2, the J call TRBJ2-5; 7 positions match TRBD2. CDR3 length equals 16 residues. Trimming at V came to 5 bases and at J to 5 bases, leaving 14 bases not matched to a gene. The germline CDR1 and CDR2 sequences are SGHTA and FQGNSA. The CDR3 protein is CASSTNSAGESETQYF. The CDR3 DNA reads as TGTGCCAGCAGCACCAACTCTGCGGGAGAAAGTGAGACCCAGTACTTC. The entire variable domain, with the rest obtained from reference TRBV7-2 and TRBJ2-5, is as follows: GAGVSQSPSNKVTEKGKDVELRCDPISGHTALYWYRQSLGQGLEFLIYFQGNSAPDKSGLPSDRFSAERTGGSVSTLTIQRTQQEDSAVYLCASSTNSAGESETQYFGPGTRLLVL.